This T cell receptor beta chain was recorded in a study of lymphopenia after photon versus proton radiotherapy (dated by TCRdb to between 2017 and 2020). Regarding the research as a whole: The immunological effects of photon versus proton radiation therapy were compared in patients with gastrointestinal tumors who developed high-grade lymphopenia. The cohort included approximately 22 patients with gastrointestinal tumors who developed lymphopenia after receiving either photon or proton therapy. The study was designed to characterize how the impact on the immune system differs between the two radiation modalities. Broad study findings and their caveats: The authors looked at the survival association only in patients who died, and they framed better survival with proton therapy as a possibility rather than a demonstrated result. Across the cohort, an inverse correlation was found between a larger post-nadir drop in TCR diversity and overall survival time among patients who died. During treatment, patients who received proton therapy stayed relatively stable, whereas patients who received photon therapy lost naive T cells and TCR diversity and gained effector/memory populations. Once the lymphocyte count had reached its nadir, the repertoires of photon-treated patients showed oligoclonal expansion, particularly of CD8+ Temra cells, and this expansion drove the decline in diversity.

The library was obtained by the immunoSEQ multiplex PCR assay. T cell repertoires were profiled by deep sequencing of rearranged TCR beta loci, alongside multiparametric flow cytometry. Drawn from immuneACCESS, this table holds only the in-frame rearrangements with V and J called that TCRdb kept. Clones are partly lost; checked studies trace under half to an unresolved V gene and leave the rest unexplained. This sample comprises roughly 150,000 clones, 70% to 90% of them detected only once. Less than 6% of the sample is in the top ten clones. This clone came up once. The antigen it recognizes is unknown. Base qualities were left out, and no much larger clone turns up one base away. Unmatched junction bases come to 4, with V trimmed by 1 base and J by 4 bases. From a lookup of the germline V gene, CDR1 and CDR2 are MNHNS and SASEGT. Taken from cysteine to phenylalanine, the CDR3 has 15 residues. Here the CDR3 DNA is all that survives: 45 bases in frame from base 1.

The sequenced sample was peripheral blood, obtained from a patient treated with photon-based radiotherapy. This TCR derives from a man aged 45-65 years with gastric cancer. This chain joins TRBV6-1 to TRBJ2-7; 10 nucleotides in the junction match TRBD2. The nucleotides are TGTGCCAGCAGTGAAGTCTCTAGCGGGAGTTACGAGCAGTACTTC. Its protein reads: CASSEVSSGSYEQYF.